The present TCR beta chain was sequenced within a study of blood T cells in healthy people across ages. For the study at large: Through template switching, about one barcoded beta molecule was captured per two T cells, as measured in model experiments.

With a J-beta primer mix and a sample-barcoded 5' primer, a second PCR ran roughly 6 to 12 cycles. TCRdb analysed the 5' RACE reads with MiXCR anew, one entry per CDR3 protein. The sample lists roughly 2 million distinct CDR3 sequences; around half were seen once. CDR1 is DFQATT, CDR2 SNEGSKA, per germline (reference sequence). CDR3 size: 13 residues. This clonotype was sampled from a woman aged 40 to 50 in good health. Sequenced sample: blood. The J gene is TRBJ2-5, the V gene TRBV20-1; TRBD1 matches at 9 bases. TRBJ2-7 matches the DNA end more closely, so the J call is doubtful. The CDR3 nucleotides read TGCAGTGCCCCCCGGACAGGGGACCACGAGCAGTACTTC. Its protein product is CSAPRTGDHEQYF.